Listed here are 16 T cell receptor beta chains from one sample, sequenced in a study of cytomegalovirus exposure and HLA in healthy donors. 13 Jbeta primers and 60 Vbeta primers were used for the PCR. Data came from immunoSEQ multiplex PCR; TCRdb stores just in-frame clones and leaves some out. The data hold roughly 120,000 clones, with roughly 82% observed a single time. Sequencing was performed on PBMCs. Receptors were obtained from a middle-aged woman in good health and CMV-seropositive.

This rearrangement joins TRBV15 to TRBJ1-1; 7 bases fit TRBD1. CDR1 and CDR2 from the germline V gene are LNHNV and YYDKDF (reference sequence). V shed 0 bases, J shed 6 bases, and the junction held 7 bases outside the gene matches. This CDR3 region has 15 residues. CDR3 amino acids: CATSRDRGGRAEAFF. In DNA, the CDR3 is TGTGCCACCAGCAGAGATCGAGGGGGCCGGGCTGAAGCTTTCTTT.

This chain joins TRBV27 and TRBJ2-1; maybe TRBD1 (6 bases). The CDR3 loop spans 15 amino acids. Germline loops: CDR1 MNHEY, CDR2 SMNVEV (reference sequence). V lost 2 bases and J 4 bases, leaving 12 bases between the germline ends. The CDR3 spells CASSLIQGRYNEQFF. CDR3 bases: TGTGCCAGCAGTTTAATCCAGGGGCGATACAATGAGCAGTTCTTC.

This chain links TRBV30 with TRBJ1-5; 10 nucleotides line up with TRBD1. Germline CDR1 is GTSNPN and CDR2 is SVGIG (reference sequence). The CDR3 is made up of 14 amino acids. Trimming at V came to 5 bases and at J to 3 bases, leaving 4 bases not matched to a gene. The CDR3 here is CAWGTGDFNQPQHF. In DNA, the CDR3 is TGTGCCTGGGGGACAGGGGATTTCAATCAGCCCCAGCATTTT.

This clone was recorded once. Sequence at one end of the junction differs from germline and may be a read error. The chain employs TRBV6-5 and TRBJ2-1; D is uncertain. The CDR3 runs 14 residues. CDR1 is MNHEY and CDR2 is SVGAGI in the germline V gene. DNA of the CDR3: TGTGCCAGCAGTCGAGACCCAAGCTACAATGAGCGGTTCTTC. Amino acids: CASSRDPSYNERFF.

V is TRBV7-2 and J is TRBJ2-7; TRBD2 matches at 9 bases. The ends lost 1 base at V and 1 base at J; junction bases unmatched: 2. Germline V lookup: CDR1 SGHTA, CDR2 FQGNSA. The CDR3 totals 15 residues. Here the CDR3 DNA reads TGTGCCAGCAGCTTAGGGGCGGGAGGGTCCTACGAGCAGTACTTC. Its translation is CASSLGAGGSYEQYF.

The V and J genes are TRBV7-2 and TRBJ2-7; 11 nucleotides line up with TRBD2. This CDR3 region has 15 residues. V shed 3 bases and J 0 bases; nucleotides not matched to a gene: 1. Germline-derived CDR1 and CDR2 are SGHTA and FQGNSA. CDR3 sequence: CASSFTSGSSYEQYF. Written as DNA, the CDR3 is TGTGCCAGCAGCTTCACTAGCGGGAGCTCCTACGAGCAGTACTTC.

The V call is TRBV5-1, the J call TRBJ2-2, with D unresolved. Trimming removed 0 bases from V and 7 bases from J, with 16 bases in between. This CDR3 is built from 16 residues. In germline, CDR1 is SGHRS, CDR2 YFSETQ. The CDR3 coding sequence is TGCGCCAGCAGCTTGGCGTTGGGCTACCCTAACGGGGAGCTGTTTTTT. Residues: CASSLALGYPNGELFF. The full variable domain, rest sourced from reference TRBV5-1 and TRBJ2-2, is KAGVTQTPRYLIKTRGQQVTLSCSPISGHRSVSWYQQTPGQGLQFLFEYFSETQRNKGNFPGRFSGRQFSNSRSEMNVSTLELGDSALYLCASSLALGYPNGELFFGEGSRLTVL.

There are a few counts of this clone. The chain uses TRBV9 and TRBJ2-2, with D unresolved. V lost 4 bases and J lost 3, with 13 bases in between. Germline V lookup: CDR1 SGDLS, CDR2 YYNGEE. The CDR3 consists of 15 residues. CDR3 in DNA: TGTGCCAGCAGCCCCCTAGGAACGGACACCGGGGAGCTGTTTTTT. Encoded protein: CASSPLGTDTGELFF.

This sequence joins TRBV2 and TRBJ2-4, with TRBD2 identical over 10 bases. This CDR3 region has 17 residues. V dropped 6 bases and J dropped 1; count of bases not matched to a gene: 9. CDR1 and CDR2 from the germline V gene are SNHLY and FYNNEI. The CDR3, as DNA: TGTGCCAGCAGCGTCCGAAGCGGGAGGGTGGCCAAAAACATTCAGTACTTC. Protein product: CASSVRSGRVAKNIQYF.

V usage is TRBV11-2 and J usage is TRBJ1-1; D is possibly TRBD1 (6 bases). CDR1 and CDR2 from the germline V gene are SGHAT and FQNNGV. V lost 6 bases and J 3 bases, leaving 14 bases between the germline ends. The CDR3 runs 14 residues. CDR3: CASRGGGAYTEAFF. Here the CDR3 DNA reads TGTGCCAGCAGGGGTGGGGGGGCTTACACTGAAGCTTTCTTT.

This chain uses TRBV29-1 with TRBJ2-1; the D gene is possibly TRBD1 (5 bases). This CDR3 contains 11 residues. Germline V CDR1 and CDR2: SQVTM, ANQGSEA. Trimming shortened V by 4 bases and J by 7 bases, and 8 bases separated the two germline ends. This CDR3 reads CSVVGANEQFF. The CDR3 DNA reads TGCAGCGTTGTAGGGGCAAATGAGCAGTTCTTC.

The V and J genes are TRBV5-6 and TRBJ2-7; D gene unclear. Germline V gene sequence: CDR1 SGHDT, CDR2 YYEEEE. V dropped 0 bases and J dropped 3 bases, with 13 bases sitting between them. This CDR3 has 15 amino acids. CDR3 loop: CASSLELDPSYEQYF. The DNA of the CDR3 is TGTGCCAGCAGCTTGGAATTGGATCCTAGCTACGAGCAGTACTTC.

This clone was detected once. The J gene is TRBJ1-2, the V gene TRBV6-5; 10 nucleotides align to TRBD1. CDR1 is MNHEY, CDR2 SVGAGI, per germline. The CDR3 runs to 15 residues. Unmatched junction bases numbered 11, after V lost 10 bases and J lost 3 bases. This CDR3 reads CATRIVGTGDYGYTF. The CDR3 bases are TGTGCCACCCGTATTGTAGGGACAGGGGACTATGGCTACACCTTC.

The chain uses TRBV9 and TRBJ2-1, with TRBD2 identical over 8 bases. The germline V gene encodes CDR1 SGDLS and CDR2 YYNGEE. The CDR3 totals 15 residues. Trimming cost V 2 bases and J 5 bases; bases outside gene matches: 6. The CDR3 DNA follows: TGTGCCAGCAGCGTCGGAGCGGGAGACAACAATGAGCAGTTCTTC. Its protein is CASSVGAGDNNEQFF.

The rearrangement uses TRBV15 and TRBJ2-1, with D possibly matching TRBD2 (6 bases). V lost 5 bases to trimming and J lost 9 bases, with 20 bases between them. This CDR3 has 15 residues. In germline, CDR1 is LNHNV, CDR2 YYDKDF (reference sequence). CDR3 sequence reads: CATSHPPSLAPEQFF. CDR3 bases: TGTGCCACCAGCCACCCACCCTCACTAGCACCTGAGCAGTTCTTC.

V and J are TRBV19 and TRBJ1-1, with D possibly TRBD1 on 6 matching bases. The length of the CDR3 is 16 residues. Trimming cost V 4 bases and J 0 bases, with 15 bases left between them. Germline-derived CDR1 and CDR2 are LNHDA and SQIVND (reference sequence). This CDR3 is CASSTRRGGLNTEAFF. Written as DNA, the CDR3 is TGTGCCAGTAGTACGCGCAGGGGTGGCCTGAACACTGAAGCTTTCTTT.